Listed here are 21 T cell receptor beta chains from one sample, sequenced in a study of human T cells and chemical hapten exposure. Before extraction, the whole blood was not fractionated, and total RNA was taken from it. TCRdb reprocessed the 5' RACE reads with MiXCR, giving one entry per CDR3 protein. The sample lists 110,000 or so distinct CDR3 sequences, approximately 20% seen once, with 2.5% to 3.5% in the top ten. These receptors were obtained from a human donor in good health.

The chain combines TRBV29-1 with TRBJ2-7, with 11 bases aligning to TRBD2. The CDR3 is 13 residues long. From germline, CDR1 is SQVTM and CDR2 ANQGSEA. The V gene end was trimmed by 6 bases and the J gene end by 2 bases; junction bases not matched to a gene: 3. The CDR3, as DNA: TGCAGCGTCCCGGGACTAGCGGCCTACGAGCAGTACTTC. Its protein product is CSVPGLAAYEQYF.

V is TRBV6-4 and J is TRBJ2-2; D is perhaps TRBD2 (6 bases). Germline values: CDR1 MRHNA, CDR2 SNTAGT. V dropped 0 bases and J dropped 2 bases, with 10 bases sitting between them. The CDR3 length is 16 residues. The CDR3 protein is CASSDSGTPNTGELFF. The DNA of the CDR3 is TGTGCCAGCAGTGACTCGGGGACTCCAAACACCGGGGAGCTGTTTTTT.

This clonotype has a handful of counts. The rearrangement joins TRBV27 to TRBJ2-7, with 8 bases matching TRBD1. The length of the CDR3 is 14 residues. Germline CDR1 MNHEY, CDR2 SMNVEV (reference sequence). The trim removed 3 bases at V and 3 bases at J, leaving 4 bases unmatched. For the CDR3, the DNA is TGTGCCAGCAGTTTCGGACAGGGAGGCTACGAGCAGTACTTC. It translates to CASSFGQGGYEQYF.

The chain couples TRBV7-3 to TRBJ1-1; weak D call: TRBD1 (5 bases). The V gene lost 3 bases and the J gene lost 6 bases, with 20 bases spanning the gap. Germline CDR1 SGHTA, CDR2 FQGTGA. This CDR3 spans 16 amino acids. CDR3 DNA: TGTGCCAGCAGCTTCGAAGGGGAGGGCCGTAGCGCTGAAGCTTTCTTT. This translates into CASSFEGEGRSAEAFF.

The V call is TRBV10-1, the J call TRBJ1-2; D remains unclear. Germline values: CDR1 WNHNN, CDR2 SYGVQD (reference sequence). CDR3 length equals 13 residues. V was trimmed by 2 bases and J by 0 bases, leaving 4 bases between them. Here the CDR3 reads CASSENPNYGYTF. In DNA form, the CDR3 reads TGCGCCAGCAGTGAGAACCCTAACTATGGCTACACCTTC.

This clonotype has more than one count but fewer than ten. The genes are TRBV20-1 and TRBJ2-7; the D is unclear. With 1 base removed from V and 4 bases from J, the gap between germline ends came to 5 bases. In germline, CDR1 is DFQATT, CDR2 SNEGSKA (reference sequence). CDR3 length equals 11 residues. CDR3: CSARGAYEQYF. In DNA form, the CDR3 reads TGCAGTGCTAGAGGGGCGTACGAGCAGTACTTC.

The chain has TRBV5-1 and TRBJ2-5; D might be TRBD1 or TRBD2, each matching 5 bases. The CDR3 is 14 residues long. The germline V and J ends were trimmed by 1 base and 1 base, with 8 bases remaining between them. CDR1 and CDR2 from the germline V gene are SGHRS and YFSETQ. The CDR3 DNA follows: TGCGCCAGCAGCTTGTTGGGGACCCAAGAGACCCAGTACTTC. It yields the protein CASSLLGTQETQYF.

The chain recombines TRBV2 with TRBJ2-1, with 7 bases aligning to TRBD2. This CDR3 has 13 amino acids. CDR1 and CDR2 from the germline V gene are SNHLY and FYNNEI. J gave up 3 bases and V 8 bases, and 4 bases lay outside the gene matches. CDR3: CASGDYLYNEQFF. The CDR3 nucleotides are TGTGCCAGCGGGGACTACCTCTACAATGAGCAGTTCTTC.

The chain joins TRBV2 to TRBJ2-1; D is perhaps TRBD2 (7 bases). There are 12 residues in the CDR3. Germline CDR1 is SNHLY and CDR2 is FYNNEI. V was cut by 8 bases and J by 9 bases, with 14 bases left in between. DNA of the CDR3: TGTGCCAGCGGAGGGGGGGAGGTTGAGCAGTTCTTC. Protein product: CASGGGEVEQFF.

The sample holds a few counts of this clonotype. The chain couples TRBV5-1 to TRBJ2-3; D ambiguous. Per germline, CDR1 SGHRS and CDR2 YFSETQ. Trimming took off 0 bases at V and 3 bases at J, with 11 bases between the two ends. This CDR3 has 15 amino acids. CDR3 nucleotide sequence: TGCGCCAGCAGCTTGGACGGCCTCGAGACAGATACGCAGTATTTT. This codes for CASSLDGLETDTQYF.

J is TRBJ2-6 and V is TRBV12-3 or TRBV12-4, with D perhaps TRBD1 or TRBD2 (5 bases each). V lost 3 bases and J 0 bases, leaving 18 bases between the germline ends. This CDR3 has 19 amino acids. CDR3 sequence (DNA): TGTGCCAGCAGTTTTTTCATTGGGGGTGCGAGCTCTGGGGCCAACGTCCTGACTTTC. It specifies CASSFFIGGASSGANVLTF.

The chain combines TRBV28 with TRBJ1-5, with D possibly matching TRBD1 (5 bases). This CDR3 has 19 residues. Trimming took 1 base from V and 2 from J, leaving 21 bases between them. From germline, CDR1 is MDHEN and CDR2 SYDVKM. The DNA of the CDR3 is TGTGCCAGCAGTTTATCCCTGACGTCAGGGCCTCGGGGCAATCAGCCCCAGCATTTT. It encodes CASSLSLTSGPRGNQPQHF.

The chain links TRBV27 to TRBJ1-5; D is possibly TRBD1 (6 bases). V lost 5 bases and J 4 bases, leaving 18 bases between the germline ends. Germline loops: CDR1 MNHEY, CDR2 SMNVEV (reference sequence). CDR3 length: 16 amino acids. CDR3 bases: TGTGCCAGCAGTCCCTGGGAGGGGGGGATAAATCAGCCCCAGCATTTT. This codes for CASSPWEGGINQPQHF.

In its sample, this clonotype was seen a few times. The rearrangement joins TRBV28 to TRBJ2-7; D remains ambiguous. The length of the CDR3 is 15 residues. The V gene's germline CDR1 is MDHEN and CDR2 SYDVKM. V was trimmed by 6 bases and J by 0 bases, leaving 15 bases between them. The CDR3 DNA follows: TGTGCCAGCAGAGGGCGAGACGGCCTCTCCTACGAGCAGTACTTC. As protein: CASRGRDGLSYEQYF.

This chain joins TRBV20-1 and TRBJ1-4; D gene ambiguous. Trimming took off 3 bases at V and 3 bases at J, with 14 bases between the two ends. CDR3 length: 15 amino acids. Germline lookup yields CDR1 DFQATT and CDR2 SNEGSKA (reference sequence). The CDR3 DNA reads TGCAGTGCTAGGGCGGACGGGAGGCCTAATGAAAAACTGTTTTTT. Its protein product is CSARADGRPNEKLFF.

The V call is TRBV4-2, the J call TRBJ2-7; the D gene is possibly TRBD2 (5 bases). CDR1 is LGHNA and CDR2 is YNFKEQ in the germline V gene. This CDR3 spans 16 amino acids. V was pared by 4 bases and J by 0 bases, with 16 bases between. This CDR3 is CASSPRGSATSYEQYF. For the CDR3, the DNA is TGTGCCAGCAGCCCTAGAGGGTCAGCGACCTCCTACGAGCAGTACTTC.

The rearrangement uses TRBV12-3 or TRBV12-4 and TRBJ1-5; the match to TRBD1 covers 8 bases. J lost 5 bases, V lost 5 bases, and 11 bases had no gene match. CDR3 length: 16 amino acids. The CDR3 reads CASSPSGTGYHQPQHF. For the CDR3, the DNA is TGTGCCAGCAGTCCGTCCGGGACAGGCTATCATCAGCCCCAGCATTTT.

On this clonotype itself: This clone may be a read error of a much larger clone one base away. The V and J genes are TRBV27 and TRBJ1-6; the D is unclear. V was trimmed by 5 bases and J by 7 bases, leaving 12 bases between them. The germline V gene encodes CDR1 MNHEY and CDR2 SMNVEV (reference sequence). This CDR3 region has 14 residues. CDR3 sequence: CASSPWLRNSPLHF. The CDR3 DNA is TGTGCCAGCAGTCCATGGCTTAGAAATTCACCCCTCCACTTT.

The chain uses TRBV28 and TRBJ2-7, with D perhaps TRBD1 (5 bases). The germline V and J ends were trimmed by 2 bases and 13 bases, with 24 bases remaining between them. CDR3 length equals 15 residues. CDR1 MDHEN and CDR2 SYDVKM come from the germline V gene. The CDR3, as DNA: TGTGCCAGCAGTTTACCCAGGGCGTCCCACAACGTCGTTTACTTC. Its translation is CASSLPRASHNVVYF.

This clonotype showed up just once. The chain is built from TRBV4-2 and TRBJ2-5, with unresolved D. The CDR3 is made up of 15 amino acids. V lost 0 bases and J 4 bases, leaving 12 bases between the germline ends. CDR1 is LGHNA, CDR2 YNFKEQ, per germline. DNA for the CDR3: TGTGCCAGCAGCCAAGATTCACGGGCCGGAGAGACCCAGTACTTC. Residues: CASSQDSRAGETQYF.

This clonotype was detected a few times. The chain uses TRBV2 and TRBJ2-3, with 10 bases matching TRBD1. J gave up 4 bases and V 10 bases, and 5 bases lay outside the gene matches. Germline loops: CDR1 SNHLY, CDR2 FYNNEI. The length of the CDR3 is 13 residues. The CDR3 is CATDRGRSDTQYF. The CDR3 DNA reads TGTGCCACCGACAGGGGGCGATCAGATACGCAGTATTTT.